Below are 14 T cell receptor beta chains sequenced from a single sample in a study of blood T cell repertoires in COVID-19 (dated by TCRdb to about 2020). To prepare the library, the immunoSEQ multiplex PCR assay was applied. Sourced from immuneACCESS, this table was stored by TCRdb with only in-frame sequences that have V and J called. A share of the clones is absent; for the studies checked, an unresolved V gene accounts for under half, and the remainder has no known explanation. Recorded for this sample are about 190,000 clones; more than 85% of them occurred a single time. The ten largest clonotypes hold 1.1% of the sample. The sample taken for sequencing was peripheral blood. These receptors originate from a man in his thirties or forties with acute or convalescent COVID-19.

The V gene is TRBV10-1, the J gene TRBJ2-3; 10 bases line up with TRBD2. The CDR3 sequence is 17 residues long. Trimming cost V 6 bases and J 4 bases; bases outside gene matches: 13. Germline CDR1 is WNHNN and CDR2 is SYGVQD (reference sequence). The CDR3 spells CASSPSRTSGASDTQYF. CDR3 nucleotides: TGCGCCAGCAGCCCTTCCCGGACTAGCGGAGCTTCAGATACGCAGTATTTT.

This chain connects TRBV11-1 to TRBJ2-1, with 12 bases lining up with TRBD2. Losses at the gene ends were 8 bases for V and 8 bases for J; bases not matched to a gene: 7. The germline CDR1 and CDR2 sequences are SGHAT and FQDESV (reference sequence). The CDR3 sequence is 14 residues long. As DNA, the CDR3 is TGTGCCAGCGCTAGCGGGAGGGAGGCCGATGAGCAGTTCTTC. Translation: CASASGREADEQFF.

The CDR3 spells CASSPVGARLGGYTF. The CDR3 coding sequence is TGTGCCAGCTCACCTGTGGGGGCAAGGCTGGGTGGCTACACCTTC. V and J are TRBV18 and TRBJ1-2; tentative D call: TRBD1 (6 bases). Trimming took off 3 bases at V and 7 bases at J, with 18 bases between the two ends. The germline CDR1 and CDR2 sequences are KGHSH and LQKENI. CDR3 length: 15 amino acids.

This rearrangement joins TRBV10-3 to TRBJ1-2, with D uncertain. The CDR3 is 13 amino acids. V was clipped by 2 bases and J by 3 bases, with 7 bases between them. From germline, CDR1 is ENHRY and CDR2 SYGVKD. DNA for the CDR3: TGTGCCATCAGTGAGGCCCAGGACTATGGCTACACCTTC. Translating gives CAISEAQDYGYTF.

V usage is TRBV5-1 and J usage is TRBJ1-2; TRBD1 might be the D (5 bases). Germline CDR1 is SGHRS and CDR2 is YFSETQ. This CDR3 comprises 14 residues. The germline V and J ends were trimmed by 0 bases and 4 bases, with 10 bases remaining between them. CDR3 sequence (DNA): TGCGCCAGCAGCTTGGTGGCAGGGCCCTATGGCTACACCTTC. It translates to CASSLVAGPYGYTF.

The rearrangement uses TRBV5-1 and TRBJ2-1; 9 bases fit TRBD2. The CDR3 consists of 15 residues. The germline CDR1 and CDR2 sequences are SGHRS and YFSETQ. J was trimmed by 0 bases and V by 4 bases; bases with no gene match: 2. The CDR3 spells CASSRSGGSYNEQFF. CDR3 nucleotide sequence: TGCGCCAGCAGCCGTAGCGGGGGCTCCTACAATGAGCAGTTCTTC.

J is TRBJ2-7 and V is TRBV3-1 (or the pseudogene TRBV3-2); 7 nucleotides align to TRBD2. Germline CDR1 and CDR2: LGHDT and YNNKEL (reference sequence). This CDR3 region has 15 residues. J lost 2 bases, V lost 1 base, and 5 bases had no gene match. The CDR3 nucleotides are TGTGCCAGCAGCCAAGGGGGGGGTGCTCCCTACGAGCAGTACTTC. It specifies CASSQGGGAPYEQYF.

The chain combines TRBV16 with TRBJ1-1; D unclear. CDR1 and CDR2 (germline): KGHSY, FQNENV. CDR3 length equals 13 residues. V was pared by 6 bases and J by 7 bases, with 15 bases between. The CDR3 nucleotides are TGTGCCAGCAGTCAAGCCGGGTTTATTGAAGCTTTCTTT. Amino acids: CASSQAGFIEAFF.

This clone has only one observation. This chain uses TRBV5-4 with TRBJ2-2, with D perhaps matching TRBD2 (6 bases). V dropped 5 bases and J dropped 2 bases, with 13 bases sitting between them. The CDR3 totals 15 residues. Germline CDR1 reads SGHNT; CDR2 reads YYREEE (reference sequence). CDR3 in amino acids: CASRISGTNTGELFF. The DNA of the CDR3 is TGTGCCAGCAGAATCTCCGGGACTAACACCGGGGAGCTGTTTTTT.

The chain combines TRBV30 with TRBJ2-1; the match to TRBD2 covers 10 bases. J gave up 3 bases and V 0 bases, and 5 bases lay outside the gene matches. Germline V gene data show CDR1 as GTSNPN and CDR2 as SVGIG (reference sequence). The CDR3 extends over 16 amino acids. CDR3 bases: TGTGCCTGGAGTGTACGGGGACTAGCGCACTACAATGAGCAGTTCTTC. This codes for CAWSVRGLAHYNEQFF.

The chain couples TRBV15 to TRBJ1-5, with D maybe TRBD1 (6 bases). The CDR3 totals 16 residues. Germline loops: CDR1 LNHNV, CDR2 YYDKDF (reference sequence). V was shortened by 0 bases and J by 11 bases, with 20 bases between the two germline ends. In DNA, the CDR3 is TGTGCCACCAGCAGAGACCCAGGGGCCCTATCCATGGCCCAGCATTTT. This sequence encodes CATSRDPGALSMAQHF.

The rearrangement links TRBV7-9 to TRBJ1-2; TRBD1 matches 9 bases. This CDR3 region has 13 residues. V trimming: 6 bases; J trimming: 6 bases; junction bases outside the gene matches: 5. Germline lookup yields CDR1 SEHNR and CDR2 FQNEAQ (reference sequence). The CDR3 nucleotides are TGTGCCAGCAGTTCAGGACAGGGGAATGGCTACACCTTC. Translation gives CASSSGQGNGYTF. The full variable domain, rest sourced from reference TRBV7-9 and TRBJ1-2, is DTGVSQNPRHKITKRGQNVTFRCDPISEHNRLYWYRQTLGQGPEFLTYFQNEAQLEKSRLLSDRFSAERPKGSFSTLEIQRTEQGDSAMYLCASSSGQGNGYTFGSGTRLTVV.

The chain joins TRBV5-6 to TRBJ1-1, with D possibly being TRBD1 (5 bases). The CDR3 sequence is 18 residues long. CDR1 and CDR2 (germline): SGHDT, YYEEEE. V was pared by 1 base and J by 0 bases, with 19 bases between. CDR3: CASSLLGQRGGVNTEAFF. The CDR3 nucleotides read TGTGCCAGCAGCTTGCTAGGGCAGAGGGGAGGGGTGAACACTGAAGCTTTCTTT.

The CDR3 protein is CSVDHLLDREVAYSNQPQHF. In DNA form, the CDR3 reads TGCAGCGTCGATCACCTTTTAGACAGGGAGGTCGCATATAGCAATCAGCCCCAGCATTTT. The rearrangement uses TRBV29-1 and TRBJ1-5, with 7 bases aligning to TRBD1. Losses at the gene ends were 6 bases for V and 0 bases for J; bases not matched to a gene: 23. There are 20 residues in the CDR3. CDR1 and CDR2 from the germline V gene are SQVTM and ANQGSEA.